The clone carrying this T cell receptor beta chain has just a few counts. What it binds is unknown. The junction does not match germline at one end; this may be a read error. Together with a sample-barcoded 5' primer, a J-beta primer mix was included in a second PCR lasting about 7 to 12 cycles. TCRdb reanalysed the 5' RACE reads using MiXCR and keeps one entry per CDR3 protein. The profile shows 500,000 to 700,000 distinct CDR3 sequences, approximately 30% of them singletons. The data stem from a study of blood T cells in healthy people across ages. Whole-study findings and limits: Leaving the PBMCs unsorted stopped any conclusive comparison of naive versus antigen-experienced cells. Significant beta diversity loss was already apparent by age approximately 36, declining roughly linearly.

The receptor was isolated from a woman over 75 in good health. The sequenced sample consisted of blood.

CDR3 coding DNA: TGTGCCGGCAGTTACTCGGGGGGGAGCTCCTACAATGAGCAGTTCTTC. Amino acid sequence: CAGSYSGGSSYNEQFF. This rearrangement joins TRBV6-5 to TRBJ2-1; 8 bases match TRBD2. Germline V gene data show CDR1 as MNHEY and CDR2 as SVGAGI. The CDR3 totals 16 residues.